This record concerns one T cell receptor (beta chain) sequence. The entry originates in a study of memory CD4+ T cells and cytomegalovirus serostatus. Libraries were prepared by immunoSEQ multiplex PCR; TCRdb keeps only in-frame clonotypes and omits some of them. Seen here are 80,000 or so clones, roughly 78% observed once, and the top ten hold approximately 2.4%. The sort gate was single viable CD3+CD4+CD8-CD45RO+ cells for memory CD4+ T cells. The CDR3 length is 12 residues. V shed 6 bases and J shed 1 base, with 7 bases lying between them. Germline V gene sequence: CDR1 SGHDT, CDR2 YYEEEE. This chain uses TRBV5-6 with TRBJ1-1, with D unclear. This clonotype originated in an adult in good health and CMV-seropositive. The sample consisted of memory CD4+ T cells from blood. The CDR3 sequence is CASMLTNTEAFF. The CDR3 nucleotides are TGTGCCAGCATGCTTACGAACACTGAAGCTTTCTTT.